The present T cell receptor (beta chain) was sequenced within a study of early T cells in non-severe SARS-CoV-2 infection. This CDR3 has 15 amino acids. V was clipped by 0 bases and J by 0 bases; unmatched bases: 5. Germline-derived CDR1 and CDR2 are DFQATT and SNEGSKA (reference sequence). Unique molecular identifiers (one per individual cDNA molecule) were attached. Each CDR3 protein is one row after TCRdb ran MiXCR on the 5' RACE reads. Among approximately 40,000 distinct CDR3 sequences listed, about 11% were seen once. Sequencing was done on a sample of whole blood. This chain uses TRBV20-1 with TRBJ2-7; 7 nucleotides line up with TRBD2. This sequence was found in an adult who was a healthcare worker with PCR-confirmed SARS-CoV-2 infection or an uninfected control (not recorded which). CDR3 residues: CSARERGGSSYEQYF. The CDR3 DNA reads TGCAGTGCTAGAGAGCGGGGAGGGAGCTCCTACGAGCAGTACTTC.